This record looks at one TCR beta chain sequence and its context. Its matching antigen is unknown. This entry is derived from a study of blood T cells in healthy people across ages. A second about 6 to 12 cycle PCR used barcoded and J-beta primers. Per-sample output comprised a minimum of 2.5 million paired-end reads containing CDR3. From the 5' RACE reads, TCRdb called clonotypes with MiXCR, one entry per CDR3 protein. The sample has some 900,000 distinct CDR3 sequences; 29% are singletons. Between the trimmed V and J ends, which lost 6 bases and 6 bases, there was a span of 14 bases. CDR3 size: 13 residues. Findings and limits, study-wide: With naive T cell percentage, TCR beta diversity showed a strong correlation. Observed TCR beta diversity per million T cells went down as age went up. This fall followed a roughly linear course with age.

The V and J genes are TRBV12-3 or TRBV12-4 and TRBJ1-1, with a tentative D call TRBD1 (6 bases). The TCR comes from a woman aged 80 or over in good health. Sequences were obtained from blood. The CDR3 nucleotides read TGTGCCAGCAGCCTGACAGGTATCGCTGAAGCTTTCTTT. Translated: CASSLTGIAEAFF.